This T cell receptor beta chain derives from a study of T cell responses to AZD1222 COVID-19 vaccine. The data were produced by immunoSEQ multiplex PCR, yet TCRdb's version contains in-frame clones alone and is incomplete. The data show tens of thousands of clones, about 93% seen once. Second-dose groups at about 4 or about 12 weeks were pooled. The CDR3 extends over 15 amino acids. CDR1 is SGHTA, CDR2 FQGNSA, per germline. V trimming: 0 bases; J trimming: 3 bases; junction bases outside the gene matches: 5. Study conclusions and caveats: A reported finding is that nearly half of spike-specific TCRs target unmutated variant regions. Spike-specific TCR breadth and depth rose after two AZD1222 doses.

A note on this clone: Its antigen is unknown.

The input for sequencing was peripheral blood, taken 28 days after the second AZD1222 dose. V is TRBV7-2 and J is TRBJ2-7, with 7 bases matching TRBD2. This receptor was taken from an adult who received the AZD1222 COVID-19 vaccine. This chain's CDR3 is CASSLAPAGNYEQYF. For the CDR3, the DNA is TGTGCCAGCAGCTTAGCCCCAGCGGGGAACTACGAGCAGTACTTC.